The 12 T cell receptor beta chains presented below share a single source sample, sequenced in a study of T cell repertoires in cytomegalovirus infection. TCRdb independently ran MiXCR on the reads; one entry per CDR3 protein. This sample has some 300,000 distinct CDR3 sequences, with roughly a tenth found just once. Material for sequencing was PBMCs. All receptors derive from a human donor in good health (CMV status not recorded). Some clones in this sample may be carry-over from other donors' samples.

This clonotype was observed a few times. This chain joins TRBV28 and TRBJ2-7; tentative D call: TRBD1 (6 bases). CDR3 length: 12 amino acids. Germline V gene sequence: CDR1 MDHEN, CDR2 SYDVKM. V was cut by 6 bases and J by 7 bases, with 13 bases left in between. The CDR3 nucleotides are TGTGCCAGCAGCCCAGGGGCCCTAGAGCAGTACGTC. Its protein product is CASSPGALEQYV.

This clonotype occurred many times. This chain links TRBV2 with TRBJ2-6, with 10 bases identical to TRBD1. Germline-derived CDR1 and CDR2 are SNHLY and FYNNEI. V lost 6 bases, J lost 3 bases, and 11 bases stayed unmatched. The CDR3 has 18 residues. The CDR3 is CASRRDRGLIGGANVLTF. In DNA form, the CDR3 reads TGTGCCAGCAGGCGCGACAGGGGGCTAATAGGTGGGGCCAACGTCCTGACTTTC.

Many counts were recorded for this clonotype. The DNA of the CDR3 is TGTGCCAGCAGCTTGATCGCGGGGGACCTATACAATGAGCAGTTCTTC. Its protein is CASSLIAGDLYNEQFF. The chain carries TRBV5-6 and TRBJ2-1; TRBD2 agrees at 7 bases. The CDR3 extends over 16 amino acids. Germline V lookup: CDR1 SGHDT, CDR2 YYEEEE. J gave up 4 bases and V 1 base, and 8 bases lay outside the gene matches.

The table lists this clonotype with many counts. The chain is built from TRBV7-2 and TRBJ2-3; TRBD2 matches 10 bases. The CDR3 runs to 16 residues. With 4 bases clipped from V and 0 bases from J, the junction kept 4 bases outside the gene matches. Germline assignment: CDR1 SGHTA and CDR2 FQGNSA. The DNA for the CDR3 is TGTGCCAGCAGCTCTCTAGCGGGGGTTAGCACAGATACGCAGTATTTT. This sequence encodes CASSSLAGVSTDTQYF. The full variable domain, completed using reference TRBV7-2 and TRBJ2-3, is GAGVSQSPSNKVTEKGKDVELRCDPISGHTALYWYRQSLGQGLEFLIYFQGNSAPDKSGLPSDRFSAERTGGSVSTLTIQRTQQEDSAVYLCASSSLAGVSTDTQYFGPGTRLTVL.

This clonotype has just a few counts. CDR3 sequence reads: CASSALTSGTGELFF. The CDR3 DNA follows: TGTGCCAGCAGTGCCCTAACTAGCGGGACCGGGGAGCTGTTTTTT. The rearrangement uses TRBV2 and TRBJ2-2; 9 positions match TRBD2. V lost 4 bases, J lost 5 bases, and 5 bases stayed unmatched. The CDR3 loop spans 15 amino acids. Germline V CDR1 and CDR2: SNHLY, FYNNEI.

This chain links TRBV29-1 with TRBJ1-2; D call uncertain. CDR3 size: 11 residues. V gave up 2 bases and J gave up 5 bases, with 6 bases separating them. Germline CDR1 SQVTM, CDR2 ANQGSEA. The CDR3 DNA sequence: TGCAGCGTTGAAAGGCAGTATGGCTACACCTTC. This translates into CSVERQYGYTF.

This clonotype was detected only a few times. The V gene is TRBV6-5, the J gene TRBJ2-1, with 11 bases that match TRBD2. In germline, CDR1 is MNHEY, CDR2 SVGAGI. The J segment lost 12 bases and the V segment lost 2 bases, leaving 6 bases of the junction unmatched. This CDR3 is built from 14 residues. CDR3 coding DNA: TGTGCCAGCAGTTACGGGCTAGCGGGGGGTAGGCAGTTCTTC. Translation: CASSYGLAGGRQFF.

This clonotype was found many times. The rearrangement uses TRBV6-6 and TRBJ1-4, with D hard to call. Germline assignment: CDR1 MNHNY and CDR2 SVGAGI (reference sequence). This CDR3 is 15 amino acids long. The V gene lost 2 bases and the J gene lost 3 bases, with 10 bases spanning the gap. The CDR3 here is CASSYLKGANEKLFF. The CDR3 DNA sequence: TGTGCCAGCAGTTACCTGAAGGGTGCTAATGAAAAACTGTTTTTT.

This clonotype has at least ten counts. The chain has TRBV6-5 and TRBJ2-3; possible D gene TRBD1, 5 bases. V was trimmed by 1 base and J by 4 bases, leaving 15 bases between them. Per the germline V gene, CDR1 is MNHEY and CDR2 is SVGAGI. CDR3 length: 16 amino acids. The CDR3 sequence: CASSYFLRGGSDTQYF. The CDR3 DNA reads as TGTGCCAGCAGTTACTTTTTAAGGGGTGGTTCAGATACGCAGTATTTT.

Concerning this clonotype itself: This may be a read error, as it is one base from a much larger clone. The CDR3 nucleotides read TGTGCCAGCAGCCCAAACACAGATACGCAGAATTTT. It yields the protein CASSPNTDTQNF. The V call is TRBV7-2, the J call TRBJ2-3; D unclear. The V gene's germline CDR1 is SGHTA and CDR2 FQGNSA. This CDR3 comprises 12 residues.

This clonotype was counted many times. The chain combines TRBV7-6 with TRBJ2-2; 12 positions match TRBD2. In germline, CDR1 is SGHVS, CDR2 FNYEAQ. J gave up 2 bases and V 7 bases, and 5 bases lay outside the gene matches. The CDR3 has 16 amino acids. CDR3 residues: CASTPSGGVNTGELFF. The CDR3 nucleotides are TGTGCCAGCACCCCTAGCGGGGGGGTTAACACCGGGGAGCTGTTTTTT.

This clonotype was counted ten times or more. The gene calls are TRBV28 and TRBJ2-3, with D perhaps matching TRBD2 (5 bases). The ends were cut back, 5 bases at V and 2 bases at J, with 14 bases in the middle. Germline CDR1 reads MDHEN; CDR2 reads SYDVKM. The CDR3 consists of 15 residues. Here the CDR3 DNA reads TGTGCCAGCAGTATCATCGGGGAGCCCACAGATACGCAGTATTTT. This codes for CASSIIGEPTDTQYF.